This T cell receptor beta chain was profiled in a study of long-term antiretroviral therapy in people with HIV. Survey-level resolution applied to immunoSEQ assay v3.0. Sequencing used immunoSEQ multiplex PCR; TCRdb keeps in-frame clones, though not all of them. The data contain about 34,000 clones, more than 75% of them singletons. The V gene's germline CDR1 is SGHDN and CDR2 FVKESK. There are 16 residues in the CDR3. V was cut by 0 bases and J by 7 bases, with 18 bases left in between. The V gene is TRBV14, the J gene TRBJ2-5; D gene uncertain. This sample comprised unsorted PBMCs, obtained just under 2.9 years before starting antiretroviral therapy. The receptor comes from a woman between 25 and 40 years old with HIV. The CDR3 sequence is CASSQDPGSPSSTQYF. The CDR3 bases are TGTGCCAGCAGCCAAGATCCGGGCTCCCCAAGCTCGACCCAGTACTTC.